The 2 T cell receptor beta chains below come from one sample, sequenced in a study of response to subunit inactivated influenza vaccine (dated by TCRdb to about 2018). Receptor libraries were prepared by RT-PCR. TCRdb lists the instrument as Illumina HiSeq 2500. TCRdb reprocessing: public reads trimmed at Q25 with fastp, clones called with MiXCR, in-frame beta chains kept. All rows with the same CDR3 protein become a single entry with the most common DNA and genes. The sample profile shows some 800,000 distinct CDR3 sequences; 21% of them were found once. The ten largest make up 9.5% to 13% of the sample. Here the sequenced sample was PBMCs from blood, taken 5 to 6 days after vaccination. The receptor set was obtained from a man in his fifties or sixties who received an inactivated influenza vaccine. Donor details come from another sample of the same person, matched by shared clones.

The gene calls are TRBV4-3 and TRBJ2-2; D is possibly TRBD1 or TRBD2 (6 bases each). CDR1 LGHNA and CDR2 YSLEER come from the germline V gene. Trimming removed 2 bases from V and 4 bases from J, with 11 bases in between. The CDR3 is 15 amino acids. The CDR3 here is CASSQWRGTTGELFF. CDR3 in DNA: TGCGCCAGCAGCCAATGGAGGGGGACCACCGGGGAGCTGTTTTTT.

The sample holds many counts of this clonotype. The chain has TRBV10-3 and TRBJ2-5, with 15 positions matching TRBD2. The CDR3 extends over 17 amino acids. Germline V gives CDR1 ENHRY, CDR2 SYGVKD. V lost 4 bases and J lost 2; bases outside the gene matches: 5. For the CDR3, the DNA is TGTGCCATCAGTGCAACCGGGACTAGCGGGGGGCAAGAGACCCAGTACTTC. Translating gives CAISATGTSGGQETQYF.